What follows is one TCR beta chain and its context. The antigen is undetermined. Regarding donors, all were healthy bone marrow donors. This entry comes from a study of cytomegalovirus exposure and HLA in healthy donors. Points from the study as a whole: In a later analysis, a genetic analysis reported fewer productive-TCR N-insertions in an Asian-associated ancestry cluster than the cohort average.

Trimming removed 0 bases from V and 4 bases from J; junction bases left unmatched: 5. The CDR3 consists of 16 residues. Germline CDR1 reads SGDLS; CDR2 reads YYNGEE. Use of 60 Vbeta and 13 Jbeta primers characterized the PCR. Some clones are missing from TCRdb's copy, which holds only in-frame ones; the method was immunoSEQ multiplex PCR. The sample shows about 140,000 clones, over 60% of them seen only once. This chain links TRBV9 with TRBJ2-3, with 10 bases that match TRBD2. The receptor comes from a woman aged 60-70 years in good health and CMV-seronegative. Sequencing input: PBMCs. Written as DNA, the CDR3 is TGTGCCAGCAGCGTAGGGCTAGCGGGAGATTCAGATACGCAGTATTTT. As protein: CASSVGLAGDSDTQYF.